This record looks at one T cell receptor beta chain sequence and its context. Its antigen is still unknown. V was shortened by 1 base and J by 2 bases, with 7 bases between the two germline ends. The CDR3 has 14 residues. CDR1 is LGHNA, CDR2 YSLEER, per germline. These data are taken from a study of T cell repertoires in cytomegalovirus infection. Study details: Public TCR beta signature analysis indicated the presence of both CMV infection and matching HLA type.

Each CDR3 protein gets one entry after TCRdb re-called the reads with MiXCR. This sample yields about 890,000 distinct CDR3 sequences, of which roughly 31% are seen a single time; over 13% belongs to the top ten. General study points: Carriers of CMV plus the relevant HLA were identified by cumulative public TCR beta family frequency.

Sample: cultured CD8+ T cells from PBMCs, taken from culture after CMV antigen stimulation. The source is a human donor in good health (CMV status not recorded). Some clones in this sample may be carry-over from other donors' samples. The chain links TRBV4-3 to TRBJ2-3, with no clear D. The CDR3 is CASSQAPFTDTQYF. DNA of the CDR3: TGCGCCAGCAGCCAAGCGCCCTTCACAGATACGCAGTATTTT.